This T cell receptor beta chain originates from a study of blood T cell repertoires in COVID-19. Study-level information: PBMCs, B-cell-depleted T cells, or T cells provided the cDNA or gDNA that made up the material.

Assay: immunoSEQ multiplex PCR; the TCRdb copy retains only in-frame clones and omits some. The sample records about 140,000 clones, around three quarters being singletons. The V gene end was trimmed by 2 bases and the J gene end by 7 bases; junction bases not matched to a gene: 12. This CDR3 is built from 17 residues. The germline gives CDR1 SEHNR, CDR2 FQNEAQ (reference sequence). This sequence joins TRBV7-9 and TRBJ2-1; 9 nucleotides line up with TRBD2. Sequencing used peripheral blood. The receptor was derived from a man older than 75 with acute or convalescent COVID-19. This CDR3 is CASSLPYIAGVINEQFF. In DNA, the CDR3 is TGTGCCAGCAGCTTACCCTATATAGCGGGGGTCATTAATGAGCAGTTCTTC.